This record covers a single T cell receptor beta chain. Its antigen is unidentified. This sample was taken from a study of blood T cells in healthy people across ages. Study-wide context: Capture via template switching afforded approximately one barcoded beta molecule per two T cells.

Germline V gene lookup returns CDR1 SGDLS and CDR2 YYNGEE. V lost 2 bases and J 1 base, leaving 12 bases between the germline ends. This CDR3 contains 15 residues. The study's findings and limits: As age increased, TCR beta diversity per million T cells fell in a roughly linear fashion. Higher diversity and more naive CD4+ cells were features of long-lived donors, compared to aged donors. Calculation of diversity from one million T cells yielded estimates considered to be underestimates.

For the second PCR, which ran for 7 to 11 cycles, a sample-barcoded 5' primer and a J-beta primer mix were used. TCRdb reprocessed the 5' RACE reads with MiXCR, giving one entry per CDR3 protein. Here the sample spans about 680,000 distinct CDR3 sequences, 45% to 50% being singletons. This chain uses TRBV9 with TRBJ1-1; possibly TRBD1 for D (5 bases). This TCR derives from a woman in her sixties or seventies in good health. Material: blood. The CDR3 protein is CASSVYGTGNTEAFF. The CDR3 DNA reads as TGTGCCAGCAGCGTCTATGGGACGGGGAACACTGAAGCTTTCTTT.